The 13 T cell receptor beta chains reported below all come from one sample, sequenced in a study of cytomegalovirus exposure and HLA in healthy donors. PCR involved 60 Vbeta and 13 Jbeta primers. Using immunoSEQ multiplex PCR, the repertoire was profiled, and TCRdb retains in-frame clones only, with some absent. Among about 84,000 clones listed, around 78% were seen once. The sample taken for sequencing was PBMCs. Receptors originate from a male donor in good health and CMV-seropositive.

This chain uses TRBV5-1 with TRBJ2-3; 7 bases match TRBD1. The CDR3 is made up of 15 amino acids. The V and J ends lost 4 bases and 1 base, in that order; junction bases with no gene match: 6. Germline loops: CDR1 SGHRS, CDR2 YFSETQ. The DNA of the CDR3 is TGCGCCAGCAGCGCCGACAGGGCGGGCACAGATACGCAGTATTTT. This translates into CASSADRAGTDTQYF.

This clone was seen only once. The chain joins TRBV30 to TRBJ1-1; D unresolved. This CDR3 is built from 12 residues. CDR1 and CDR2 from the germline V gene are GTSNPN and SVGIG (reference sequence). V was shortened by 1 base and J by 4 bases, with 7 bases between the two germline ends. In DNA, the CDR3 is TGTGCCTGGAGTGGTTTGAGCACTGAAGCTTTCTTT. It codes for CAWSGLSTEAFF.

V gene TRBV9 combines with J gene TRBJ1-1; D unresolved. This CDR3 is 11 amino acids long. V was shortened by 6 bases and J by 5 bases, with 8 bases between the two germline ends. Germline V gene sequence: CDR1 SGDLS, CDR2 YYNGEE. The DNA of the CDR3 is TGTGCCAGCAAAAGAGGGACTGAAGCTTTCTTT. This encodes CASKRGTEAFF.

The rearrangement uses TRBV5-4 and TRBJ2-7, with TRBD2 identical over 10 bases. Germline V lookup: CDR1 SGHNT, CDR2 YYREEE (reference sequence). Trimming cost V 0 bases and J 5 bases; bases outside gene matches: 8. This CDR3 is 16 amino acids long. CDR3 sequence reads: CASSLEASGSFHEQYF. The CDR3, as DNA: TGTGCCAGCAGCTTGGAAGCTAGCGGGAGTTTCCACGAGCAGTACTTC.

V and J are TRBV4-2 and TRBJ2-7; a possible D gene is TRBD2 (6 bases). The V end lost 4 bases, the J end lost 6 bases, and 19 bases lay between the germline ends. The germline CDR1 and CDR2 sequences are LGHNA and YNFKEQ. The CDR3 contains 15 residues. The DNA for the CDR3 is TGTGCCAGCAGCCCTACTTGGGACTTCCCCTCCGAGCAGTACTTC. Encoded protein: CASSPTWDFPSEQYF.

This chain joins TRBV27 and TRBJ1-4; 9 nucleotides line up with TRBD1. The V gene's germline CDR1 is MNHEY and CDR2 SMNVEV (reference sequence). The ends lost 4 bases at V and 4 bases at J; junction bases unmatched: 7. The CDR3 spans 16 residues. CDR3 bases: TGTGCCAGCAGTTCAATTGACAGGGGGAGTAATGAAAAACTGTTTTTT. Residues: CASSSIDRGSNEKLFF.

This clone was counted a few times. The rearrangement uses TRBV27 and TRBJ1-1; D perhaps matches TRBD1 (5 bases). The CDR3 runs to 12 residues. V lost 6 bases and J 11 bases, leaving 16 bases between the germline ends. CDR1 MNHEY and CDR2 SMNVEV come from the germline V gene (reference sequence). As DNA, the CDR3 is TGTGCCAGCAGCACGGCGACCAAGGGGGCTTTCTTT. It translates to CASSTATKGAFF.

V usage is TRBV29-1 and J usage is TRBJ1-3, with a weak D call TRBD1 (6 bases). Germline CDR1 SQVTM, CDR2 ANQGSEA. This CDR3 contains 16 residues. V lost 6 bases to trimming and J lost 0 bases, with 18 bases between them. CDR3 nucleotide sequence: TGCAGCGTCGCAAGCAATAAGGACAGCTCTGGAAACACCATATATTTT. Its translation: CSVASNKDSSGNTIYF.

The V call is TRBV6-8, the J call TRBJ2-2; no clear D gene. CDR1 is MNHGY, CDR2 SAAAGT, per germline. V was clipped by 4 bases and J by 5 bases, with 8 bases between them. The length of the CDR3 is 13 residues. CDR3 residues: CASSSTSTGELFF. The CDR3 bases are TGTGCCAGCAGTTCAACAAGTACCGGGGAGCTGTTTTTT.

J is TRBJ1-5 and V is TRBV10-1, with 12 positions matching TRBD1. CDR3 size: 21 residues. Per the germline V gene, CDR1 is WNHNN and CDR2 is SYGVQD (reference sequence). The J segment lost 4 bases and the V segment lost 11 bases, leaving 27 bases of the junction unmatched. As DNA, the CDR3 is TGCGCCGGGCCAGGGGGTGGGCAGTTCCGGGACAGGGGGCTTTGGAATCAGCCCCAGCATTTT. Encoded protein: CAGPGGGQFRDRGLWNQPQHF.

The chain is built from TRBV6-5 and TRBJ2-2; the match to TRBD2 covers 11 bases. Unmatched junction bases numbered 3, after V lost 5 bases and J lost 4 bases. Germline lookup yields CDR1 MNHEY and CDR2 SVGAGI. The CDR3 is made up of 15 amino acids. The CDR3 is CASSLAGGGTGELFF. The CDR3 DNA reads TGTGCCAGCAGTCTAGCGGGAGGTGGCACCGGGGAGCTGTTTTTT.

The V call is TRBV2, the J call TRBJ2-5, with 7 bases lining up with TRBD1. The CDR3 extends over 14 amino acids. Per germline, CDR1 SNHLY and CDR2 FYNNEI. V dropped 2 bases and J dropped 5; count of bases not matched to a gene: 5. The CDR3 here is CASSEIGGSETQYF. CDR3 bases: TGTGCCAGCAGTGAAATAGGGGGCTCTGAGACCCAGTACTTC.

This chain connects TRBV4-3 to TRBJ2-4, with D possibly matching TRBD1 (6 bases). CDR1 is LGHNA, CDR2 YSLEER, per germline. The CDR3 is made up of 15 amino acids. Trimming shortened V by 0 bases and J by 8 bases, and 14 bases separated the two germline ends. DNA for the CDR3: TGCGCCAGCAGCCAAGACCCAGGGGCCGGGCACATTCAGTACTTC. The encoded protein is CASSQDPGAGHIQYF.